This is a list of T cell receptor beta chains from one sample in a study of blood T cell repertoires in COVID-19. Assay: immunoSEQ multiplex PCR; the TCRdb copy retains only in-frame clones and omits some. This table has more than 200,000 clones, approximately 90% appearing once. Sequencing used peripheral blood. The receptors shown here come from a man between 50 and 59 years old with acute or convalescent COVID-19. Both conserved end residues are part of each CDR3. Each record gives: CDR3 DNA, CDR3 protein, J gene, V gene, D gene, clone size. A D gene is named only where the DNA matches it firmly. Clone size, where shown, is once, few, many, or a class for clones that have expanded.

CDR3nt: TGTGCCAGCAGCGTAGGCGAGGGCACAGGGCAGCCCCAGCATTTT
CDR3aa: CASSVGEGTGQPQHF
j_gene: TRBJ1-5
v_gene: TRBV9
d_gene: .
abundance: .

CDR3nt: TGTGCCAGTACCACCTCGGGACAGGGGGCAAGTTTTCAGCCCCAGCATTTT
CDR3aa: CASTTSGQGASFQPQHF
j_gene: TRBJ1-5
v_gene: TRBV19
d_gene: TRBD1
abundance: .

CDR3nt: TGTGCCACCAGCACCTACAGGGGTGGAAATCAGCCCCAGCATTTT
CDR3aa: CATSTYRGGNQPQHF
j_gene: TRBJ1-5
v_gene: TRBV15
d_gene: TRBD1
abundance: .

CDR3nt: TGTGCCAGCAGCTTACAACCTACCTCTGGGGCCAACGTCCTGACTTTC
CDR3aa: CASSLQPTSGANVLTF
j_gene: TRBJ2-6
v_gene: TRBV7-3
d_gene: .
abundance: .

CDR3nt: TGTGCCAGTAGTACCCCGCTCACAGGGCCGCTGTTTTTT
CDR3aa: CASSTPLTGPLFF
j_gene: TRBJ1-4
v_gene: TRBV19
d_gene: .
abundance: once

CDR3nt: TGTGCCAGCAGTTTGGCCAATCAGCCCCAGCATTTT
CDR3aa: CASSLANQPQHF
j_gene: TRBJ1-5
v_gene: TRBV12-3/TRBV12-4
d_gene: .
abundance: .

CDR3nt: TGTGCCAGTAGACTCCCCGGGACAGGACCAGCTAACTATGGCTACACCTTC
CDR3aa: CASRLPGTGPANYGYTF
j_gene: TRBJ1-2
v_gene: TRBV19
d_gene: TRBD1
abundance: once

CDR3nt: TGCGCCAGCAGCCCTCCGGACAGGGGGAAACTGTTTTTT
CDR3aa: CASSPPDRGKLFF
j_gene: TRBJ1-4
v_gene: TRBV4-1
d_gene: TRBD1
abundance: .

CDR3nt: TGTGCCAGCAGCACTCCAACTAACTATGGCTACACCTTC
CDR3aa: CASSTPTNYGYTF
j_gene: TRBJ1-2
v_gene: TRBV5-4
d_gene: .
abundance: .

CDR3nt: TGCGCCAGCAGCTTAACAGGGGTGTCCTCTCTTAACTATGGCTACACCTTC
CDR3aa: CASSLTGVSSLNYGYTF
j_gene: TRBJ1-2
v_gene: TRBV5-1
d_gene: TRBD1
abundance: few

CDR3nt: TGTGCCAGCAGTGACTCGACCCGGGTCGGTGAAAAACTGTTTTTT
CDR3aa: CASSDSTRVGEKLFF
j_gene: TRBJ1-4
v_gene: TRBV6-6
d_gene: .
abundance: .

CDR3nt: TGTGCCAGCAGCCCGGACGGGGAACCCTACAATGAGCAGTTCTTC
CDR3aa: CASSPDGEPYNEQFF
j_gene: TRBJ2-1
v_gene: TRBV14
d_gene: .
abundance: .

CDR3nt: TGTGCTAGTGGAACCGTACAGGGGAGAACCGGGGAGCTGTTTTTT
CDR3aa: CASGTVQGRTGELFF
j_gene: TRBJ2-2
v_gene: TRBV12-5
d_gene: TRBD1
abundance: .

CDR3nt: TGCGCCAGCAGCCTTCTGATGTTGAAGCGGGGGGGCCGTCAAGAGACCCAGTACTTC
CDR3aa: CASSLLMLKRGGRQETQYF
j_gene: TRBJ2-5
v_gene: TRBV4-1
d_gene: TRBD2
abundance: .

CDR3nt: TGCGCCAGCAGCATGAGTCCGGGACAACAGAACACTGAAGCTTTCTTT
CDR3aa: CASSMSPGQQNTEAFF
j_gene: TRBJ1-1
v_gene: TRBV5-1
d_gene: .
abundance: .

CDR3nt: TGCAGCTCCCGGGACACCTACACTGAAGCTTTCTTT
CDR3aa: CSSRDTYTEAFF
j_gene: TRBJ1-1
v_gene: TRBV29-1
d_gene: .
abundance: .

CDR3nt: TGTGCCAGCAGCCTTAGACAGGTGGAGGGCTACACCTTC
CDR3aa: CASSLRQVEGYTF
j_gene: TRBJ1-2
v_gene: TRBV3-1/TRBV3-2
d_gene: .
abundance: .

CDR3nt: TGTGCCAGCAGCCCCGGGACTAACACTGAAGCTTTCTTT
CDR3aa: CASSPGTNTEAFF
j_gene: TRBJ1-1
v_gene: TRBV7-6
d_gene: .
abundance: .

CDR3nt: TGTGCCAGCAGTTTAATTCGGGACAGGGCTAGCACAGATACGCAGTATTTT
CDR3aa: CASSLIRDRASTDTQYF
j_gene: TRBJ2-3
v_gene: TRBV27
d_gene: TRBD1
abundance: .

CDR3nt: TGCGCCAGCAGCTTGTTTCCGGGACTAGAAGAGACCCAGTACTTC
CDR3aa: CASSLFPGLEETQYF
j_gene: TRBJ2-5
v_gene: TRBV5-1
d_gene: TRBD2
abundance: .

CDR3nt: TGTGCCAGCAGTGTGGGACTAGCGGGGACAGCAGATACGCAGTATTTT
CDR3aa: CASSVGLAGTADTQYF
j_gene: TRBJ2-3
v_gene: TRBV2
d_gene: TRBD2
abundance: .

CDR3nt: TGTGCCAGCAGCTTGGTGCGGACAGGGTCCTATGGCTACACCTTC
CDR3aa: CASSLVRTGSYGYTF
j_gene: TRBJ1-2
v_gene: TRBV5-6
d_gene: TRBD1
abundance: .

CDR3nt: TGTGCCAGCAGCCCGGGGACACGCGAGCAGTACTTC
CDR3aa: CASSPGTREQYF
j_gene: TRBJ2-7
v_gene: TRBV5-5
d_gene: .
abundance: .

CDR3nt: TGTGCCAGTAGTATAGATCCCGACAGGACTGAAGCTTTCTTT
CDR3aa: CASSIDPDRTEAFF
j_gene: TRBJ1-1
v_gene: TRBV19
d_gene: .
abundance: .

CDR3nt: TGCGCCAGCAGCCCAGGACAGGGGTTCCCAAGTGGCTATGGCTACACCTTC
CDR3aa: CASSPGQGFPSGYGYTF
j_gene: TRBJ1-2
v_gene: TRBV5-1
d_gene: TRBD1
abundance: .

CDR3nt: TGCGCCAGCAGTGACGGCGCAGGCTCGAGGGAGAACACTGAAGCTTTCTTT
CDR3aa: CASSDGAGSRENTEAFF
j_gene: TRBJ1-1
v_gene: TRBV10-2
d_gene: .
abundance: .

CDR3nt: TGTGCCAGCAAGAGACAGGGATTAAGCACTTATGGCTACACCTTC
CDR3aa: CASKRQGLSTYGYTF
j_gene: TRBJ1-2
v_gene: TRBV2
d_gene: TRBD1
abundance: .

CDR3nt: TGCGCCAGCAGCGTCCCCCGGGGGAATGAGCAGTTCTTC
CDR3aa: CASSVPRGNEQFF
j_gene: TRBJ2-1
v_gene: TRBV4-1
d_gene: .
abundance: .

CDR3nt: TGTGCCAGCAGTCCCCTGACAGGGGTGTCACCCCTCCACTTT
CDR3aa: CASSPLTGVSPLHF
j_gene: TRBJ1-6
v_gene: TRBV28
d_gene: TRBD1
abundance: .

CDR3nt: TGTGCCAGCAGTCTCTACCGGGACAGGGCTGGGGCCAACGTCCTGACTTTC
CDR3aa: CASSLYRDRAGANVLTF
j_gene: TRBJ2-6
v_gene: TRBV27
d_gene: TRBD1
abundance: .

CDR3nt: TGTGCCAGCAGCCGGACAGGTAATTCACCCCTCCACTTT
CDR3aa: CASSRTGNSPLHF
j_gene: TRBJ1-6
v_gene: TRBV12-3/TRBV12-4
d_gene: TRBD1
abundance: once

CDR3nt: TGTGCCAGCTCAGCTGCCACAGGGCTGGAAGAGACCCAGTACTTC
CDR3aa: CASSAATGLEETQYF
j_gene: TRBJ2-5
v_gene: TRBV18
d_gene: .
abundance: few

CDR3nt: TGCGCCAGCAGGGATGTGACCGGGGGGTCTGGCACAGATACGCAGTATTTT
CDR3aa: CASRDVTGGSGTDTQYF
j_gene: TRBJ2-3
v_gene: TRBV10-2
d_gene: TRBD2
abundance: .

CDR3nt: TGTGCCAGCAGTTACGCGTCTTTCCAGTACTTC
CDR3aa: CASSYASFQYF
j_gene: TRBJ2-5
v_gene: TRBV12-3/TRBV12-4
d_gene: .
abundance: .

CDR3nt: TGTGCCATCAGTGAAGGTGACTATCAAGTCCACGAGCAGTACTTC
CDR3aa: CAISEGDYQVHEQYF
j_gene: TRBJ2-7
v_gene: TRBV10-3
d_gene: .
abundance: .

CDR3nt: TGCGCCAGCAGCTTGGCCGTCGGCAGGGTGAAAGAGACCCAGTACTTC
CDR3aa: CASSLAVGRVKETQYF
j_gene: TRBJ2-5
v_gene: TRBV5-1
d_gene: .
abundance: .

CDR3nt: TGTGCCAGCAGTCCTAGATCCTACAATGAGCAGTTCTTC
CDR3aa: CASSPRSYNEQFF
j_gene: TRBJ2-1
v_gene: TRBV25-1
d_gene: .
abundance: .

CDR3nt: TGTGCCAGCAGCTCATACTCCCGGGGGACTGAAGCTTTCTTT
CDR3aa: CASSSYSRGTEAFF
j_gene: TRBJ1-1
v_gene: TRBV5-4
d_gene: .
abundance: once

CDR3nt: TGTGCCAGCAGCTTCGAGGGGACAGGGGGCTTTGAAGCTTTCTTT
CDR3aa: CASSFEGTGGFEAFF
j_gene: TRBJ1-1
v_gene: TRBV7-8
d_gene: TRBD1
abundance: .

CDR3nt: TGTGCCAGCAGTTCTAACTGGGAGGGCACTGAAGCTTTCTTT
CDR3aa: CASSSNWEGTEAFF
j_gene: TRBJ1-1
v_gene: TRBV6-5
d_gene: .
abundance: few

CDR3nt: TGCGCCAGCAGCTTGGCCGCAGGGGATTATGGCTACACCTTC
CDR3aa: CASSLAAGDYGYTF
j_gene: TRBJ1-2
v_gene: TRBV5-1
d_gene: .
abundance: .

CDR3nt: TGTGCCAGCAGCCACCTTGATTCCGGGAGCTCTGGAAACACCATATATTTT
CDR3aa: CASSHLDSGSSGNTIYF
j_gene: TRBJ1-3
v_gene: TRBV4-2
d_gene: .
abundance: .

CDR3nt: TGCGCCAGCAGCTTAGAGCCGGGACAGATAACAGATACGCAGTATTTT
CDR3aa: CASSLEPGQITDTQYF
j_gene: TRBJ2-3
v_gene: TRBV5-1
d_gene: TRBD1
abundance: .

CDR3nt: TGTGCCAGCATCCCCAGGGCCCTGAGCTCCTACGAGCAGTACTTC
CDR3aa: CASIPRALSSYEQYF
j_gene: TRBJ2-7
v_gene: TRBV2
d_gene: .
abundance: .

CDR3nt: TGTGCCAGCAGTGCACAACAGGGTCAAGGGCCCAACTCCTACGAGCAGTACTTC
CDR3aa: CASSAQQGQGPNSYEQYF
j_gene: TRBJ2-7
v_gene: TRBV25-1
d_gene: .
abundance: few